This T cell receptor beta chain was profiled in a study of T cell changes during pregnancy in multiple sclerosis (dated by TCRdb to the late 2010s). Notes on the research overall: The study looked at changes in the T cell repertoire across pregnancy in women with multiple sclerosis.

Details on this clone: Its antigen is not yet known. It has no much larger one-base neighbor in the sample; base qualities were not kept.

The germline V gene provides CDR1 SNHLY and CDR2 FYNNEI. The junction carries 9 bases between V and J, which are trimmed by 3 bases and 0 bases respectively. The CDR3 runs 16 residues from the cysteine to the phenylalanine. Here the CDR3 DNA is all that survives: 48 bases in frame from base 1. Library preparation employed the immunoSEQ multiplex PCR assay. Held by TCRdb, this immuneACCESS table contains in-frame sequences only and omits some clones. Under half of the omission traces to an unresolved V gene where checked; the cause of the rest is unknown. The sample yields approximately 90,000 clones; 85% to 95% were counted once. Approximately 1.9% of the sample is taken by the ten largest.

The specimen was peripheral blood, collected after pregnancy. The source of this sequence is a female donor with multiple sclerosis, enrolled in a pregnancy study. The rearrangement combines TRBV2 with TRBJ1-6; confidence is insufficient to name the D gene. The CDR3 sequence is CASSDSGYSYNSPLHF. The sequenced DNA is TGTGCCAGCAGTGATTCGGGGTACTCCTATAATTCACCCCTCCACTTT.